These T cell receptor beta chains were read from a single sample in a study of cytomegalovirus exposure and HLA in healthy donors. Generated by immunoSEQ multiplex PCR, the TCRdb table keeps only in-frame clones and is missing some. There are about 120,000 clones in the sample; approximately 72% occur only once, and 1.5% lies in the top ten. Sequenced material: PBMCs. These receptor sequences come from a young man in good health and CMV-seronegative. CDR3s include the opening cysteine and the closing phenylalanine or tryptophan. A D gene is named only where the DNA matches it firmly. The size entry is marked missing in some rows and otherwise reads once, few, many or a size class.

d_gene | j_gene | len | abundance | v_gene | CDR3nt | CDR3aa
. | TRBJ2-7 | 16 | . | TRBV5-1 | TGCGCCAGCAGCTTTTCTGGAGGACAGAAATCCTACGAGCAGTACTTC | CASSFSGGQKSYEQYF
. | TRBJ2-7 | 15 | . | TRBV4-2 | TGTGCCAGCAGCCAAGAACTAGTCGGGTCCTACGAGCAGTACTTC | CASSQELVGSYEQYF
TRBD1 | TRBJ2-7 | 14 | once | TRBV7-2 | TGTGCCAGCAGCTTGGACAGGGGGGTGGGCGAGCAGTACTTC | CASSLDRGVGEQYF
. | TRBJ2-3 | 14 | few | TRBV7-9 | TGTGCCAGCAGCACCTCCCGAGTTGACCCAGGGCAGTATTTT | CASSTSRVDPGQYF
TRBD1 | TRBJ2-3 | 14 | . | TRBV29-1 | TGCAGCGTTGGGGTGGGGACAGTTTCAGATACGCAGTATTTT | CSVGVGTVSDTQYF
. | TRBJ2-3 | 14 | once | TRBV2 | TGTGCCAGCAAATGGTCAGGGAAAACAGATACGCAGTATTTT | CASKWSGKTDTQYF
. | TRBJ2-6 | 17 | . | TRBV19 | TGTGCCAGTAGTATAGAGACAGGTTTATCTGGGGCCAACGTCCTGACTTTC | CASSIETGLSGANVLTF
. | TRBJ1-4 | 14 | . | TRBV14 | TGTGCCAGCAGCCAAGGTTTGGGGCGCGAAAAACTGTTTTTT | CASSQGLGREKLFF
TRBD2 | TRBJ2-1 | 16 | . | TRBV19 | TGTGCCAGTAGTATAGGAGCGGGAGGTTCTACGAATGAGCAGTTCTTC | CASSIGAGGSTNEQFF
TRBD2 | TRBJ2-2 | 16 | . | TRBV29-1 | TGCAGCGTGGGGGGACTAGCGGGGGGCGGCACCGGGGAGCTGTTTTTT | CSVGGLAGGGTGELFF
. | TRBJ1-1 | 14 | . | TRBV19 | TGTGCCAGTAGTGCCTTGAGACAGAACACTGAAGCTTTCTTT | CASSALRQNTEAFF
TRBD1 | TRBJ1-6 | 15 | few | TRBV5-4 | TGTGCCAGCAGCTTACAGGGGTCCTATAATTCACCCCTCCACTTT | CASSLQGSYNSPLHF
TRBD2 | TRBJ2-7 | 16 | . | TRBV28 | TGTGCCAGCAGTTTTCTAGCGGGAGGCTTGAGCTACGAGCAGTACTTC | CASSFLAGGLSYEQYF
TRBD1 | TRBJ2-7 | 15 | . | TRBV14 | TGTGCCAGCACCTGGCGGGACAGGGTCCCCTACGAGCAGTACTTC | CASTWRDRVPYEQYF
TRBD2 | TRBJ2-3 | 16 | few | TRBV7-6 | TGTGCCAGCAGCTTAACGTCCGGGGGGTGGACAGATACGCAGTATTTT | CASSLTSGGWTDTQYF
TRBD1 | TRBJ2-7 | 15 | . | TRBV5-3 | TGTGCCAGAAGCTTGGATCCCCAGGGGGCCTACGAGCAGTACTTC | CARSLDPQGAYEQYF
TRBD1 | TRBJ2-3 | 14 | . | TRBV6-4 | TGTGCCAGCAGCAGGGACAGCCACACAGATACGCAGTATTTT | CASSRDSHTDTQYF
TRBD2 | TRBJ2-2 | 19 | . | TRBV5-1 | TGCGCCAGCAGCTTGGCAATGGGGAGCGGGGGACTGAACACCGGGGAGCTGTTTTTT | CASSLAMGSGGLNTGELFF
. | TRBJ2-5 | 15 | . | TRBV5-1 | TGCGCCAGCAGCTTCTCACCCGGACAGCAAGAGACCCAGTACTTC | CASSFSPGQQETQYF
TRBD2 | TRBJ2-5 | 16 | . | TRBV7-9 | TGTGCCCGCACCCCCGTGTCGCTAGCGGAGAAAGAGACCCAGTACTTC | CARTPVSLAEKETQYF
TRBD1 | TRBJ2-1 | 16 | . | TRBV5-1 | TGCGCCAGCAGCTTGGGCTCAACAGGGGAAAAAAATGAGCAGTTCTTC | CASSLGSTGEKNEQFF
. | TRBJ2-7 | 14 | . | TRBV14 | TGTGCCAGCAGCCAAGTTGGACTTTCCTACGAGCAGTACTTC | CASSQVGLSYEQYF
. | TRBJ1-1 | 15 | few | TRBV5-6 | TGTGCCAGCAGCTTCCTGGGGGCGCCGGACACTGAAGCTTTCTTT | CASSFLGAPDTEAFF
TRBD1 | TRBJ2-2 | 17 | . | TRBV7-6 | TGTGCCAGCAGCTACGGGACAGGGGGCGATTTCGCCGGGGAGCTGTTTTTT | CASSYGTGGDFAGELFF
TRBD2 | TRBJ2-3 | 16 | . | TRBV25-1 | TGTGCCAGCAGTGAACGATGGAGCGGGAGCGGGGTTACGCAGTATTTT | CASSERWSGSGVTQYF
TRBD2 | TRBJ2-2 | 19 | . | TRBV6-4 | TGTGCCAGCAGTGACCGCAGGCCCGGACTAGCGGGAAACACCGGGGAGCTGTTTTTT | CASSDRRPGLAGNTGELFF
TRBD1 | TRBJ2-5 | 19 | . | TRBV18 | TGTGCCAGCTCACCAATCGCTCAGGGGGCGCCCCGAGTGGGAGAGACCCAGTACTTC | CASSPIAQGAPRVGETQYF
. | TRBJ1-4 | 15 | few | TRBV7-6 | TGTGCCAGCAGCCAAGAAGGGGTGGTTAATGAAAAACTGTTTTTT | CASSQEGVVNEKLFF
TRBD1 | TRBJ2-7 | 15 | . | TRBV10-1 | TGCGCCAGCAGTCTAGGGACAGCTAATACGAGTGGGCAGTACTTC | CASSLGTANTSGQYF
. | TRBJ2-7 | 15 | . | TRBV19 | TGTGCCAGTAGTATTAATAGCGGCGCGACCTACGAGCAGTACTTC | CASSINSGATYEQYF
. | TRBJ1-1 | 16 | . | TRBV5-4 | TGTGCCAGCAGCTTGGGGGGACACAAGTCGAACACTGAAGCTTTCTTT | CASSLGGHKSNTEAFF
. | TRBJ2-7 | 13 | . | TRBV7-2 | TGTGCCAGCAGCTTGGGGGGTGTGAGGGAGCAGTACTTC | CASSLGGVREQYF
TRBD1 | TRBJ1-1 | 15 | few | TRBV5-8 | TGTGCCAGCAGCTTGGGGGACAGGCCCAACACTGAAGCTTTCTTT | CASSLGDRPNTEAFF
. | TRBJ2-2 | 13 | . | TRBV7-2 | TGTGCCAGCAGCTCAAGCACCGGCGGGGAGCTGTTTTTT | CASSSSTGGELFF
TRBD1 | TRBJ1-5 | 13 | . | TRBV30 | TGTGCCTGGAGCGGGACAGGGAACCAGCCCCAGCATTTT | CAWSGTGNQPQHF
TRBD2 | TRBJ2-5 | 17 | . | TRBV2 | TGTGCCAGCAGTTGGACTAGCGGGGGGGCGGGGCCAGAGACCCAGTACTTC | CASSWTSGGAGPETQYF
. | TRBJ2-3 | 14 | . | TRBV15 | TGTGCCACCAGCAATGGACAGAGCACAGATACGCAGTATTTT | CATSNGQSTDTQYF
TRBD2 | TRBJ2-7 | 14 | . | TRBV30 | TGTGCCTGGAAGACTAGCGGGATTACCTACGAGCAGTACTTC | CAWKTSGITYEQYF
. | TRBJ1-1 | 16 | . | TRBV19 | TGTGCCAGTAGTCGCCAGACACGAGGGATGAACACTGAAGCTTTCTTT | CASSRQTRGMNTEAFF